The 30 T cell receptor beta chains below were found in one sample sequenced in a study of T-cell memory formation after mild COVID-19. A single record per CDR3 protein comes from TCRdb applying MiXCR to the 5' RACE reads. The sample holds around 320,000 distinct CDR3 sequences, under 30% seen once. The material sequenced was PBMCs or a T cell subset sorted from them (not recorded which). These receptors were taken from an adult woman who had mild COVID-19 (a few samples of this study predate the infection). Cell type and time point are not known.

The rearrangement links TRBV5-1 to TRBJ2-5; D ambiguous. This CDR3 has 15 residues. In germline, CDR1 is SGHRS, CDR2 YFSETQ. With 2 bases removed from V and 4 bases from J, the gap between germline ends came to 15 bases. The CDR3, as DNA: TGCGCCAGCAGCTTCGCCCCAGGAGAGAGAGAGACCCAGTACTTC. Residues: CASSFAPGERETQYF. The full variable domain, in which reference TRBV5-1 and TRBJ2-5 provide the parts outside the CDR3, is KAGVTQTPRYLIKTRGQQVTLSCSPISGHRSVSWYQQTPGQGLQFLFEYFSETQRNKGNFPGRFSGRQFSNSRSEMNVSTLELGDSALYLCASSFAPGERETQYFGPGTRLLVL.

J is TRBJ2-2 and V is TRBV7-2; 10 bases match TRBD2. The V gene's germline CDR1 is SGHTA and CDR2 FQGNSA. Germline trimming cut 4 bases from V and 6 bases from J; bases unmatched to any gene: 17. CDR3 length: 19 amino acids. The CDR3 bases are TGTGCCAGCAGCTCCCGGGACAGAAGTCTAGCGGGAGTCTCCGGGGAGCTGTTTTTT. Encoded protein: CASSSRDRSLAGVSGELFF.

V and J are TRBV24-1 and TRBJ2-7; a possible D gene is TRBD2 (6 bases). The V and J ends lost 6 bases and 3 bases respectively, with 11 bases between them. The CDR3 sequence is 13 residues long. Germline CDR1 is KGHDR and CDR2 is SFDVKD. The CDR3 loop is CATSRAGFYEQYF. For the CDR3, the DNA is TGTGCCACCAGTCGGGCGGGGTTCTACGAGCAGTACTTC.

Only a few counts were recorded for this clonotype. V and J are TRBV7-2 and TRBJ2-3; the D gene is possibly TRBD2 (6 bases). CDR3 length: 16 residues. The germline V and J ends were trimmed by 3 bases and 4 bases, with 17 bases remaining between them. CDR1 is SGHTA and CDR2 is FQGNSA in the germline V gene. The CDR3 sequence: CASSFRDWGVADTQYF. CDR3 in DNA: TGTGCCAGCAGCTTCAGGGACTGGGGCGTCGCAGATACGCAGTATTTT.

The chain uses TRBV4-1 and TRBJ1-2; D might be TRBD1 (6 bases). Looked up from germline, CDR1 is MGHRA and CDR2 is YSYEKL. This CDR3 comprises 15 residues. The ends were cut back, 0 bases at V and 7 bases at J, with 15 bases in the middle. The CDR3 loop is CASSQEGSGASGYTF. In DNA form, the CDR3 reads TGCGCCAGCAGCCAAGAAGGCTCAGGGGCTTCTGGCTACACCTTC.

The sample holds a few counts of this clonotype. J is TRBJ2-5 and V is TRBV7-9, with 7 bases aligning to TRBD1. The V gene's germline CDR1 is SEHNR and CDR2 FQNEAQ (reference sequence). The CDR3 totals 16 residues. V shed 5 bases, J shed 4 bases, and the junction held 13 bases outside the gene matches. CDR3 loop: CASSGWTGQYVETQYF. Here the CDR3 DNA reads TGTGCCAGCAGCGGCTGGACGGGACAGTATGTAGAGACCCAGTACTTC.

The chain couples TRBV12-3 or TRBV12-4 to TRBJ1-6; D not certain. Trimming removed 6 bases at V and 0 bases at J, with 6 bases between. The CDR3 has 14 amino acids. The CDR3 region is CASRRSSYNSPLHF. The CDR3 nucleotides are TGTGCCAGCAGACGGAGCTCCTATAATTCACCCCTCCACTTT.

The chain combines TRBV30 with TRBJ2-5; 12 nucleotides match TRBD2. Germline V gives CDR1 GTSNPN, CDR2 SVGIG (reference sequence). CDR3 size: 14 residues. V dropped 2 bases and J dropped 4; count of bases not matched to a gene: 2. The CDR3 loop is CAWSSGLAGETQYF. CDR3 sequence (DNA): TGTGCCTGGAGTTCGGGACTAGCGGGAGAGACCCAGTACTTC.

The chain has TRBV11-3 and TRBJ2-4; the D is unclear. V was pared by 1 base and J by 5 bases, with 9 bases between. The CDR3 has 14 amino acids. Germline CDR1 SGHNT, CDR2 YENEEA. Here the CDR3 DNA reads TGTGCCAGCAGCTTAGCCTTGGTAGAAAACATTCAGTACTTC. Translation: CASSLALVENIQYF.

This clonotype appeared once. The chain recombines TRBV6-2 or TRBV6-3 with TRBJ2-7; unclear D gene. This CDR3 has 12 residues. The germline CDR1 and CDR2 sequences are MNHEY and SVGEGT. Trimming took off 6 bases at V and 1 base at J, with 7 bases between the two ends. The DNA for the CDR3 is TGTGCCAGCAGGTCGGCGTCCTACGAGCAGTACTTC. Translation: CASRSASYEQYF.

The chain links TRBV7-2 to TRBJ1-3, with 7 bases that match TRBD1. J was trimmed by 8 bases and V by 4 bases; bases with no gene match: 11. The CDR3 runs 15 residues. CDR1 SGHTA and CDR2 FQGNSA come from the germline V gene. The CDR3 bases are TGTGCCAGCAGCTCCACCGAACAGGGGTGGGACACCATATATTTT. Translating gives CASSSTEQGWDTIYF.

This clonotype has more than one count but fewer than ten. The chain joins TRBV5-1 to TRBJ1-2, with D possibly being TRBD1 (5 bases). Germline CDR1 reads SGHRS; CDR2 reads YFSETQ. V lost 0 bases to trimming and J lost 8 bases, with 14 bases between them. There are 14 residues in the CDR3. In DNA form, the CDR3 reads TGCGCCAGCAGCTTGGACGTCGCGGAGGGGGGCTACACCTTC. Residues: CASSLDVAEGGYTF. Complete variable domain (other parts from reference TRBV5-1 and TRBJ1-2): KAGVTQTPRYLIKTRGQQVTLSCSPISGHRSVSWYQQTPGQGLQFLFEYFSETQRNKGNFPGRFSGRQFSNSRSEMNVSTLELGDSALYLCASSLDVAEGGYTFGSGTRLTVV.

V and J are TRBV6-2 or TRBV6-3 and TRBJ1-1; no reliable D call. V was pared by 6 bases and J by 1 base, with 9 bases between. The CDR3 is 13 amino acids. Per the germline V gene, CDR1 is MNHEY and CDR2 is SVGEGT. The CDR3 DNA reads as TGTGCCAGCAGCCCCTTATGGAACACTGAAGCTTTCTTT. Residues: CASSPLWNTEAFF.

The V and J genes are TRBV5-6 and TRBJ1-2; D ambiguous. Germline lookup yields CDR1 SGHDT and CDR2 YYEEEE. The CDR3 covers 14 residues. V was cut by 1 base and J by 3 bases, with 10 bases left in between. CDR3 nucleotides: TGTGCCAGCAGCTTGTCCGGGAGTTACTATGGCTACACCTTC. It translates to CASSLSGSYYGYTF. The full variable domain, in which reference TRBV5-6 and TRBJ1-2 provide the parts outside the CDR3, is DAGVTQSPTHLIKTRGQQVTLRCSPKSGHDTVSWYQQALGQGPQFIFQYYEEEERQRGNFPDRFSGHQFPNYSSELNVNALLLGDSALYLCASSLSGSYYGYTFGSGTRLTVV.

This clonotype was detected only a few times. This chain connects TRBV7-3 to TRBJ1-2, with TRBD1 as a possible D gene (5 bases). Germline V lookup: CDR1 SGHTA, CDR2 FQGTGA. The CDR3 consists of 13 residues. With 4 bases removed from V and 4 bases from J, the gap between germline ends came to 10 bases. The CDR3 sequence: CASSSGAAYGYTF. The CDR3 DNA follows: TGTGCCAGCAGCTCCGGGGCAGCCTATGGCTACACCTTC.

The J gene is TRBJ2-2, the V gene TRBV5-1; 8 positions match TRBD1. The CDR3 extends over 16 amino acids. Trimming removed 4 bases from V and 5 bases from J; junction bases left unmatched: 10. The V gene's germline CDR1 is SGHRS and CDR2 YFSETQ. The CDR3 sequence: CASSTQGGRGTGELFF. CDR3 nucleotide sequence: TGCGCCAGCAGCACACAGGGGGGCCGAGGTACCGGGGAGCTGTTTTTT.

A few counts support this clonotype. In nucleotides, the CDR3 is TGTGCCAGCAGCTTGGGCACGCGGGGTGAGCAGTTCTTC. Translating gives CASSLGTRGEQFF. This sequence joins TRBV11-2 and TRBJ2-1; the D gene is possibly TRBD2 (6 bases). V lost 3 bases and J 9 bases, leaving 12 bases between the germline ends. Germline values: CDR1 SGHAT, CDR2 FQNNGV. This CDR3 spans 13 amino acids.

V usage is TRBV5-1 and J usage is TRBJ2-5, with a tentative D call TRBD2 (6 bases). CDR3 length: 17 amino acids. V gave up 3 bases and J gave up 0 bases, with 18 bases separating them. In germline, CDR1 is SGHRS, CDR2 YFSETQ. CDR3 amino acids: CASSSTLVGGYQETQYF. In DNA form, the CDR3 reads TGCGCCAGCAGCTCGACTCTGGTCGGGGGTTACCAAGAGACCCAGTACTTC.

This clonotype has only one observation. The chain links TRBV3-1 to TRBJ1-5, with 7 bases identical to TRBD1. The CDR3 spans 15 residues. Germline V gene data show CDR1 as LGHDT and CDR2 as YNNKEL (reference sequence). J lost 3 bases, V lost 4 bases, and 6 bases had no gene match. This CDR3 reads CASSRTGALNQPQHF. The CDR3 region has the DNA TGTGCCAGCAGCCGAACAGGGGCTCTCAATCAGCCCCAGCATTTT.

The chain combines TRBV12-3 or TRBV12-4 with TRBJ2-3; 7 nucleotides match TRBD2. V shed 4 bases and J 0 bases; nucleotides not matched to a gene: 13. This CDR3 is built from 18 residues. This CDR3 is CASSSAPLLRGSTDTQYF. The CDR3, as DNA: TGTGCCAGCAGTTCAGCCCCCCTCTTGCGGGGGAGCACAGATACGCAGTATTTT.

The chain combines TRBV25-1 with TRBJ1-1; the D is unclear. The CDR3 extends over 14 amino acids. V gave up 1 base and J gave up 0 bases, with 6 bases separating them. Germline lookup yields CDR1 MGHDK and CDR2 SYGVNS. CDR3 loop: CASSEFSMNTEAFF. In DNA form, the CDR3 reads TGTGCCAGCAGTGAATTTAGTATGAACACTGAAGCTTTCTTT.

This clonotype was counted between two and nine times. The gene calls are TRBV20-1 and TRBJ2-1; 7 nucleotides line up with TRBD2. Germline V gene data show CDR1 as DFQATT and CDR2 as SNEGSKA (reference sequence). The V and J ends lost 0 bases and 6 bases, in that order; junction bases with no gene match: 11. The CDR3 covers 16 residues. The CDR3 loop is CSARDRAGVSPNEQFF. The CDR3 DNA reads as TGCAGTGCTAGAGATAGGGCGGGAGTGTCCCCCAATGAGCAGTTCTTC.

This clonotype was found a few times. CDR3 sequence reads: CASSLPRRNEQFF. The CDR3 DNA reads TGTGCCAGCAGTTTGCCGCGGAGGAATGAGCAGTTCTTC. The chain carries TRBV6-5 and TRBJ2-1; weak D call: TRBD2 (5 bases). The germline CDR1 and CDR2 sequences are MNHEY and SVGAGI. Trimming removed 4 bases from V and 7 bases from J, with 11 bases in between. The CDR3 has 13 residues.

This clonotype showed up just a few times. The rearrangement uses TRBV6-5 and TRBJ1-1; possibly TRBD1 for D (5 bases). CDR1 and CDR2 from the germline V gene are MNHEY and SVGAGI. This CDR3 is 15 amino acids long. Trimming shortened V by 2 bases and J by 3 bases, and 13 bases separated the two germline ends. The DNA of the CDR3 is TGTGCCAGCAGTTACCGCAGGGATGGGGACACTGAAGCTTTCTTT. Its translation is CASSYRRDGDTEAFF.

The chain joins TRBV7-9 to TRBJ2-5, with 9 bases lining up with TRBD2. This CDR3 has 15 residues. Trimming at V came to 5 bases and at J to 2 bases, leaving 6 bases not matched to a gene. Germline assignment: CDR1 SEHNR and CDR2 FQNEAQ (reference sequence). The CDR3 DNA reads as TGTGCCAGCAGCCCAAGCGGGGGGTATCAAGAGACCCAGTACTTC. Translating gives CASSPSGGYQETQYF.

V is TRBV12-3 or TRBV12-4 and J is TRBJ2-1; D perhaps matches TRBD2 (6 bases). The length of the CDR3 is 15 residues. With 5 bases removed from V and 2 bases from J, the gap between germline ends came to 13 bases. CDR3 nucleotide sequence: TGTGCCAGCAGTAATTCGGAGGGTACCTACAATGAGCAGTTCTTC. It yields the protein CASSNSEGTYNEQFF.

V is TRBV5-1 and J is TRBJ2-4, with a tentative D call TRBD2 (7 bases). Germline CDR1 is SGHRS and CDR2 is YFSETQ. The CDR3 has 18 residues. V was cut by 4 bases and J by 8 bases, with 28 bases left in between. The CDR3 DNA is TGCGCCAGCAGCCCCCGGGGGGTTGGGGGCGCGAGGAGAGACATTCAGTACTTC. Translation: CASSPRGVGGARRDIQYF.

This clonotype was counted a few times. The chain is built from TRBV27 and TRBJ2-1; D is possibly TRBD1 or TRBD2 (6 bases each). From germline, CDR1 is MNHEY and CDR2 SMNVEV (reference sequence). This CDR3 contains 14 residues. V lost 5 bases to trimming and J lost 4 bases, with 12 bases between them. CDR3 in amino acids: CASSRGAGYNEQFF. The CDR3 DNA follows: TGTGCCAGCAGTAGGGGGGCAGGGTACAATGAGCAGTTCTTC.

This clonotype has just one count. At one of its ends the junction is not consistent with the germline gene, which may arise from a read error. The chain has TRBV12-3 or TRBV12-4 and TRBJ1-1, with D possibly matching TRBD1 (5 bases). The CDR3 is 15 amino acids. The CDR3 coding sequence is TGTGCCAGCAGACCGCGACAGACCCGGAACGCTGAAGCTTTCTTT. Its translation is CASRPRQTRNAEAFF.

This clonotype was detected only a few times. V is TRBV4-1 and J is TRBJ1-5; TRBD1 matches at 10 bases. CDR1 is MGHRA and CDR2 is YSYEKL in the germline V gene. J gave up 5 bases and V 0 bases, and 4 bases lay outside the gene matches. The length of the CDR3 is 16 residues. CDR3 DNA sequence: TGCGCCAGCAGCCAAGATGCTGGACAGGGGGATCAGCCCCAGCATTTT. Protein sequence: CASSQDAGQGDQPQHF.